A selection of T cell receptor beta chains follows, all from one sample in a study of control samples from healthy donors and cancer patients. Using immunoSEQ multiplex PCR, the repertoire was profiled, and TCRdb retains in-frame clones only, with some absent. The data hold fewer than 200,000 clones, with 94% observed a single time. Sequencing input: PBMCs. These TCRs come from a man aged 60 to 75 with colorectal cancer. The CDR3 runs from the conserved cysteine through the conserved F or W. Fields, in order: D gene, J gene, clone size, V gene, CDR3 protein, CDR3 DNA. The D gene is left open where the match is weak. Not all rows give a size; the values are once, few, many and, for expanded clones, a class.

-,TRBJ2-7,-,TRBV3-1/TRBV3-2,CASSPQGGPGDEQYF,TGTGCCAGCAGCCCCCAGGGGGGACCAGGGGACGAGCAGTACTTC
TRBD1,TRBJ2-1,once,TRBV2,CASSLTGVEFF,TGTGCCAGCAGCCTGACAGGGGTGGAGTTCTTC
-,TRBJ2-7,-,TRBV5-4,CASSLQKGAYEQYF,TGTGCCAGCAGCTTACAAAAGGGGGCCTACGAGCAGTACTTC
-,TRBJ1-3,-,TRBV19,CASRDTPLSGNTIYF,TGTGCCAGCCGGGACACCCCTCTTTCTGGAAACACCATATATTTT
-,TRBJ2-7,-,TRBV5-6,CASSSGFGSYEQYF,TGTGCCAGCAGCTCTGGGTTCGGCTCCTACGAGCAGTACTTC
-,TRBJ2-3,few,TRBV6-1,CASSEDPSRAATQYF,TGTGCCAGCAGTGAAGACCCATCGAGAGCAGCCACGCAGTATTTT
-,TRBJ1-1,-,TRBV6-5,CASSYRPGLTEAFF,TGTGCCAGCAGTTACCGGCCGGGGCTCACTGAAGCTTTCTTT
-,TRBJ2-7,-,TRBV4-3,CASSQDGTTEQYF,TGCGCCAGCAGCCAAGACGGAACGACCGAGCAGTACTTC
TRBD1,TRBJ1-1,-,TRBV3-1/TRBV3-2,CASSPQGGTEAFF,TGTGCCAGCAGCCCACAGGGGGGGACTGAAGCTTTCTTT
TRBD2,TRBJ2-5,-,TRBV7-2,CASSFSGAGGPRGETQYF,TGTGCCAGCAGCTTCTCCGGCGCGGGGGGGCCCCGTGGAGAGACCCAGTACTTC
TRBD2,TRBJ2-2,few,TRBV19,CASKRGGNTGELFF,TGTGCCAGTAAACGGGGGGGAAACACCGGGGAGCTGTTTTTT
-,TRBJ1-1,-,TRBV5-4,CASSLAARDTEAFF,TGTGCCAGCAGCTTGGCCGCGAGGGACACTGAAGCTTTCTTT
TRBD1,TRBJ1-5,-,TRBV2,CASSAPLDRGFRPQHF,TGTGCCAGCAGTGCCCCACTAGACAGGGGGTTTCGGCCCCAGCATTTT
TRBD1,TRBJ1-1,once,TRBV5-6,CASSTPDRVPEAFF,TGTGCCAGCAGCACGCCAGACAGGGTACCTGAAGCTTTCTTT
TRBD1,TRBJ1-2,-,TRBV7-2,CASSLGQGDGYTF,TGTGCCAGCAGCCTCGGACAGGGGGATGGCTACACCTTC
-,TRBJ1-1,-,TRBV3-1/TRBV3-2,CASSQEVGPLRNTEAFF,TGTGCCAGCAGCCAAGAAGTAGGGCCGCTTCGGAACACTGAAGCTTTCTTT
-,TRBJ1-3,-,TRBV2,CASSEVIPGNTIYF,TGTGCCAGCAGTGAAGTAATCCCTGGAAACACCATATATTTT
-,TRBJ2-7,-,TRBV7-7,CASSLEWGQEQYF,TGTGCCAGCAGCTTAGAGTGGGGGCAAGAGCAGTACTTC
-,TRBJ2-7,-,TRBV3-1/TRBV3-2,CASSPPRGFANEQYF,TGTGCCAGCAGCCCCCCGAGAGGGTTTGCAAACGAGCAGTACTTC
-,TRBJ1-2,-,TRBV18,CASSPLARENFNGYTF,TGTGCCAGCTCACCACTGGCCAGGGAAAACTTCAATGGCTACACCTTC
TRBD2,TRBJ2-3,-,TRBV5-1,CASSLDTSGGAFGNTQYF,TGCGCCAGCAGCTTGGATACTAGCGGGGGGGCATTTGGGAATACGCAGTATTTT
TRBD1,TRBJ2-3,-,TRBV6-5,CASSLGQGSLTDTQYF,TGTGCCAGCAGTTTAGGACAGGGTTCCCTCACAGATACGCAGTATTTT
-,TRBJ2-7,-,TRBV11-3,CASSLGPLGEQYF,TGTGCCAGCAGCTTAGGCCCTTTGGGGGAGCAGTACTTC
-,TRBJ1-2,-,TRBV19,CASIGVGYGYTF,TGTGCCAGTATTGGGGTAGGCTATGGCTACACCTTC
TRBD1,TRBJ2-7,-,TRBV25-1,CASRQGASYEQYF,TGTGCCAGCAGACAGGGGGCATCCTACGAGCAGTACTTC
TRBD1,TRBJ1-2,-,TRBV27,CASSIVGQGGSYGYTF,TGTGCCAGCTCGATAGTCGGACAGGGAGGAAGCTATGGCTACACCTTC
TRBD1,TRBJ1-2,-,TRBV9,CASSLTTGGNGYTF,TGTGCCAGCAGCCTAACTACAGGGGGTAATGGCTACACCTTC
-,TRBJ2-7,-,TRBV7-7,CASSLGTASMREQYF,TGTGCCAGCAGCTTAGGCACCGCGTCGATGAGAGAGCAGTACTTC
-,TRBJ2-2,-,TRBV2,CASSENEGSGELFF,TGTGCCAGCAGTGAAAACGAGGGGTCTGGGGAGCTGTTTTTT
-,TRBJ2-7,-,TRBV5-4,CASSANGGANEQYF,TGTGCCAGCAGCGCTAATGGGGGGGCGAACGAGCAGTACTTC
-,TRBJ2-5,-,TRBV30,CAWSPQETQYF,TGTGCCTGGAGTCCCCAAGAGACCCAGTACTTC
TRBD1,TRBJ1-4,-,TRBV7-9,CASSPGQGGEKLFF,TGTGCCAGCAGCCCCGGACAGGGCGGTGAAAAACTGTTTTTT
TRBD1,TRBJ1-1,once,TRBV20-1,CSASQGGANTEAFF,TGCAGTGCTAGTCAGGGGGGGGCTAACACTGAAGCTTTCTTT
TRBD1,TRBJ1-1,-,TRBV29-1,CSVGGRGQGFGNTEAFF,TGCAGCGTGGGGGGCAGGGGACAGGGCTTCGGGAACACTGAAGCTTTCTTT
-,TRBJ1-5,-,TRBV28,CASRGPSYSNQPQHF,TGTGCCAGCAGAGGGCCGAGTTATAGCAATCAGCCCCAGCATTTT
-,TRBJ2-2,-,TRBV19,CASSWGRDAGELFF,TGTGCCAGTAGCTGGGGCAGGGACGCCGGGGAGCTGTTTTTT
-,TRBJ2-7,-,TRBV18,CASSPPTGSEQYF,TGTGCCAGCTCACCACCAACGGGATCCGAGCAGTACTTC
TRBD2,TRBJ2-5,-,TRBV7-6,CASSLEAGTSYQETQYF,TGTGCCAGCAGCTTAGAAGCTGGGACTAGTTACCAAGAGACCCAGTACTTC
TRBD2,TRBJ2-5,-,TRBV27,CASSWGSGVETQYF,TGTGCCAGCAGTTGGGGTAGCGGGGTTGAGACCCAGTACTTC
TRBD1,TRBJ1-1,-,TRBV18,CASSPGQGYTEAFF,TGTGCCAGCTCACCAGGACAGGGGTACACTGAAGCTTTCTTT
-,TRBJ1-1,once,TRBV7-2,CASSFKERTEAFF,TGTGCCAGCAGTTTCAAAGAACGGACTGAAGCTTTCTTT